A selection of T cell receptor beta chains follows, all from one sample in a study of T cell responses to AZD1222 COVID-19 vaccine. TCRdb's table, derived via immunoSEQ multiplex PCR, lists solely in-frame clones and lacks some. The sample has more than 95,000 clones, around nine tenths seen once; the top ten hold 3% to 3.5%. Sequencing used peripheral blood, obtained 28 days after the second dose of the MenACWY control vaccine. All receptors come from an adult who received the MenACWY meningococcal vaccine as a control. The CDR3 runs from the conserved cysteine through the conserved F or W. The order of the fields is J gene, clone size, D gene, V gene, CDR3 protein, CDR3 DNA. D genes are given only for firm matches. Rows may omit the clone size; those that give it use once, few, many or a size class.

TRBJ1-2 NA TRBD1 TRBV4-1 CASSQDRTGGERFGYTF TGCGCCAGCAGCCAAGACCGGACAGGGGGCGAAAGATTCGGCTACACCTTC
TRBJ2-1 few TRBD1 TRBV5-4 CASSLSGQGYNEQFF TGTGCCAGCAGCTTGTCCGGACAGGGCTACAATGAGCAGTTCTTC
TRBJ2-1 NA NA TRBV30 CAWSVGLGPYNEQFF TGTGCCTGGAGTGTAGGTCTAGGGCCCTACAATGAGCAGTTCTTC
TRBJ1-5 NA NA TRBV27 CASSFQGRYQPQHF TGTGCCAGCAGTTTCCAGGGTCGGTATCAGCCCCAGCATTTT
TRBJ1-1 NA NA TRBV28 CASISAGGGNTEAFF TGTGCCAGCATCTCGGCGGGGGGAGGGAACACTGAAGCTTTCTTT
TRBJ2-7 NA NA TRBV11-3 CASSLGPSSDEQYF TGTGCCAGCAGCTTAGGGCCTTCCAGCGACGAGCAGTACTTC
TRBJ1-1 once NA TRBV5-5 CASSLWFGGATTEAFF TGTGCCAGCAGCTTGTGGTTTGGAGGGGCAACGACTGAAGCTTTCTTT
TRBJ1-2 NA NA TRBV18 CASSSTTELFGYTF TGTGCCAGCTCATCAACGACGGAGCTATTTGGCTACACCTTC
TRBJ2-4 once NA TRBV29-1 CSVVGGSGIQYF TGCAGCGTTGTTGGGGGAAGTGGCATTCAGTACTTC
TRBJ1-1 NA NA TRBV7-6 CASSLGQNTEAFF TGTGCCAGCAGCTTAGGGCAGAACACTGAAGCTTTCTTT
TRBJ2-3 NA NA TRBV7-3 CASSLQGDTQYF TGTGCCAGCAGCTTACAGGGGGATACGCAGTATTTT
TRBJ1-4 NA NA TRBV7-9 CASSVGTANNEKLFF TGTGCCAGCAGCGTAGGGACGGCTAATAATGAAAAACTGTTTTTT
TRBJ1-1 NA TRBD1 TRBV4-2 CASSQGQGARTEAFF TGTGCCAGCAGCCAGGGACAGGGGGCGCGAACTGAAGCTTTCTTT
TRBJ2-5 NA NA TRBV5-4 CASSLEGSETQYF TGTGCCAGCAGCTTGGAGGGGTCCGAGACCCAGTACTTC
TRBJ2-2 NA NA TRBV2 CASSGRLANTGELFF TGTGCCAGCAGTGGTCGATTAGCGAACACCGGGGAGCTGTTTTTT
TRBJ2-1 few TRBD2 TRBV29-1 CSVVPSETSIFEQFF TGCAGCGTGGTTCCCTCCGAGACTAGCATCTTTGAGCAGTTCTTC
TRBJ1-5 NA NA TRBV21-1 CASSKDNFPSNQPQHF TGTGCCAGCAGCAAGGACAACTTCCCTAGCAATCAGCCCCAGCATTTT
TRBJ1-5 NA TRBD1 TRBV11-2 CASSLGRQGGQPQHF TGTGCCAGCAGCTTAGGTCGGCAGGGGGGCCAGCCCCAGCATTTT
TRBJ1-1 NA TRBD1 TRBV7-9 CASSPIQGVTEAFF TGTGCCAGCAGCCCAATTCAGGGGGTGACTGAAGCTTTCTTT
TRBJ2-5 once NA TRBV27 CASSPWNQETQYF TGTGCCAGCAGTCCCTGGAACCAAGAGACCCAGTACTTC
TRBJ1-6 NA NA TRBV18 CASSSRESANSPLHF TGTGCCAGCTCATCCAGGGAATCCGCTAATTCACCCCTCCACTTT
TRBJ1-6 NA TRBD1 TRBV29-1 CSVVTGGRNSPLHF TGCAGCGTGGTGACAGGGGGCCGCAATTCACCCCTCCACTTT